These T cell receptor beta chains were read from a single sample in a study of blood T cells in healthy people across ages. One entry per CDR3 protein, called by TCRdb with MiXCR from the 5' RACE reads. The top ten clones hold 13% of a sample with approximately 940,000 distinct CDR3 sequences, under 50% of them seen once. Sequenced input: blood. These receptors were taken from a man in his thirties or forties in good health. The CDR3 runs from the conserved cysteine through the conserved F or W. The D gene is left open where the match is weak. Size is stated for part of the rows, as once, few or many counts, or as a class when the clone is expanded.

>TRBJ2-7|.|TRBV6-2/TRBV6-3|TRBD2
CASSLAGAGEQYF
TGTGCCAGCAGTTTAGCGGGGGCAGGCGAGCAGTACTTC
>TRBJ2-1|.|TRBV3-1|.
CASNQDLEAAKYVQFF
TGTGCCAGCAACCAAGATCTCGAGGCAGCTAAGTATGTGCAGTTCTTC
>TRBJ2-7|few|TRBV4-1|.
CASSPAIYGAYEQYF
TGCGCCAGCAGCCCGGCCATTTACGGGGCCTACGAGCAGTACTTC
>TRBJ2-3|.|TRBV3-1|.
CASSQDKIPTATQYF
TGTGCCAGCAGCCAAGATAAGATACCCACGGCTACGCAGTATTTT
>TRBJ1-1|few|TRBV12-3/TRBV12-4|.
CASSFTEGNTEAFF
TGTGCCAGCAGTTTTACAGAAGGGAACACTGAAGCTTTCTTT
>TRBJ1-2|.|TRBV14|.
CASSQVGSNGYTF
TGTGCCAGCAGCCAAGTCGGCTCGAATGGCTACACCTTC
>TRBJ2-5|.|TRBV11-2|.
CASSINTGTEETQYF
TGTGCCAGCAGCATTAACACCGGGACGGAAGAGACCCAGTACTTC
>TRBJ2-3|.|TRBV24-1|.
CATTDSLTDTQYF
TGTGCCACCACGGACAGCCTCACAGATACGCAGTATTTT
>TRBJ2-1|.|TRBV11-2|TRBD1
CASSLETGGFYEQFF
TGTGCCAGCAGCTTAGAGACAGGGGGTTTCTACGAGCAGTTCTTC
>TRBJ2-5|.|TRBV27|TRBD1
CASSPYPSGGPETQYF
TGTGCCAGCAGTCCCTACCCTTCAGGGGGCCCGGAGACCCAGTACTTC
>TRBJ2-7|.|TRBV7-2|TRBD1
CASSLAGTVFQETLYF
TGTGCCAGCAGCTTAGCGGGGACAGTCTTTCAAGAGACCCTGTACTTC
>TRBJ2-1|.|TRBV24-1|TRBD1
CAGRRTGVLDEQFF
TGTGCCGGCCGCCGGACAGGGGTATTGGATGAGCAGTTCTTC
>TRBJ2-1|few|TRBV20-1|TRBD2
CSAQTPGGGANEQFF
TGCAGTGCCCAGACCCCTGGCGGGGGGGCCAATGAGCAGTTCTTC
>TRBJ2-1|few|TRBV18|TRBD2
CASSPLGTMRNEQFF
TGTGCCAGCTCACCACTGGGGACTATGCGCAATGAGCAGTTCTTC
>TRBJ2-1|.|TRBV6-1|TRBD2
CASSGGLAASYNKQFF
TGTGCCAGCAGTGGGGGACTAGCGGCTTCCTACAATAAGCAGTTCTTC
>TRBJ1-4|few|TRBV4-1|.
CASSHPRDSNEKLFF
TGCGCCAGCAGCCATCCCCGGGACTCGAATGAAAAACTGTTTTTT
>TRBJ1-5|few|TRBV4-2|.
CASSQDTGGRGPQHF
TGTGCCAGCAGCCAAGATACGGGGGGCCGGGGGCCCCAGCATTTT
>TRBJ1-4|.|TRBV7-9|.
CASSTLSTNEKLFF
TGTGCCAGCAGTACACTCTCAACTAATGAAAAACTGTTTTTT
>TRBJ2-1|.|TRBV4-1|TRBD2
CTSSQDRFGLAGVVDKQFF
TGCACCAGTAGCCAAGACAGATTCGGACTAGCGGGGGTAGTTGATAAGCAGTTCTTC
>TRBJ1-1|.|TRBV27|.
CASSLRSGHPNTEAFF
TGTGCCAGCAGTTTACGTAGCGGACATCCGAACACTGAAGCTTTCTTT
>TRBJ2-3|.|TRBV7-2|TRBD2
CASRGLVGEITDTQYF
TGTGCCAGCCGGGGACTAGTGGGGGAGATCACAGATACGCAGTATTTT
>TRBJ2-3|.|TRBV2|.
CASSGSGRLGDTQYF
TGTGCCAGCAGTGGGAGCGGCCGATTGGGAGATACGCAGTATTTT
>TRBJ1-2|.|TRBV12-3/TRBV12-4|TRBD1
CASRPWTGGYTF
TGTGCCAGCAGGCCCTGGACAGGGGGCTACACCTTC
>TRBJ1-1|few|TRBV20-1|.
CSARVGGREAFF
TGCAGTGCTAGAGTGGGGGGTAGGGAAGCTTTCTTT
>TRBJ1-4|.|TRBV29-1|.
CSVGPQGVEKLFF
TGCAGTGTTGGCCCCCAGGGCGTTGAAAAACTGTTTTTT
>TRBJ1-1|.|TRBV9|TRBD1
CAGSAHRGNTEAFF
TGTGCCGGCAGCGCGCACAGGGGGAATACTGAAGCTTTCTTT
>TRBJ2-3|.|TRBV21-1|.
CASSKASTDTQYF
TGTGCCAGCAGCAAAGCTAGCACAGATACGCAGTATTTT
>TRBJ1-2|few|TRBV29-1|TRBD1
CSVEGTGDVGYGYTF
TGCAGCGTTGAAGGGACAGGGGATGTGGGCTATGGCTACACCTTC
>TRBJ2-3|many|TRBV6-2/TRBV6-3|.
CASSWRLESTDTQYF
TGTGCCAGCAGTTGGCGACTAGAGAGCACAGATACGCAGTATTTT
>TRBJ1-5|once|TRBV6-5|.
CASRRDSSNQPQHF
TGTGCCAGCAGACGAGACTCAAGCAATCAGCCCCAGCATTTT
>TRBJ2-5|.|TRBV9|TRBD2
CASSVAAGGGQETQYF
TGTGCCAGCAGCGTAGCAGCGGGGGGTGGCCAAGAGACCCAGTACTTC
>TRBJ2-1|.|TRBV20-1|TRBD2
CSARGSGGAINEQFF
TGCAGTGCTAGGGGGAGCGGGGGGGCCATCAATGAGCAGTTCTTC
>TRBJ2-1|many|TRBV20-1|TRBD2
CSARDVASGVNEQFF
TGCAGTGCTAGAGATGTGGCTAGCGGGGTAAATGAGCAGTTCTTC
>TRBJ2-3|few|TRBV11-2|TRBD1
CASSLETGGSTDTQYF
TGTGCCAGCAGCTTAGAAACAGGGGGAAGCACAGATACGCAGTATTTT
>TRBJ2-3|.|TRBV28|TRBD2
CASSRAGDITDTQYF
TGTGCCAGCAGCCGAGCGGGGGACATCACAGATACGCAGTATTTT
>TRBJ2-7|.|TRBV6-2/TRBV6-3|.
CASSKLRVTNYEQYF
TGTGCCAGCAGTAAGCTCCGGGTCACTAACTACGAGCAGTACTTC
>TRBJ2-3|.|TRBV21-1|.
CASSGRQGETPDTQYF
TGTGCCAGCAGCGGCCGACAGGGGGAGACACCTGATACGCAGTATTTT
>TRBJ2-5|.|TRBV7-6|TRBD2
CASSLAKSGGLQETQYF
TGTGCCAGCAGCTTAGCGAAGAGCGGGGGTTTACAAGAGACCCAGTACTTC
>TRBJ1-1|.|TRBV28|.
CAGASGAGNTEAFF
TGTGCCGGAGCATCAGGGGCCGGGAACACTGAAGCTTTCTTT
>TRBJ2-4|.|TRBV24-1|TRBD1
CATSDLTGEAKNIQYF
TGTGCCACCAGTGATTTGACAGGGGAAGCCAAAAACATTCAGTACTTC
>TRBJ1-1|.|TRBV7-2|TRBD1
CASSLSDRVGTEAFF
TGTGCCAGCAGCTTGTCGGACAGGGTGGGCACTGAAGCTTTCTTT
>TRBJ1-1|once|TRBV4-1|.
CASSQERSGRSAFF
TGCGCCAGCAGCCAAGAACGATCGGGAAGGTCTGCTTTCTTT
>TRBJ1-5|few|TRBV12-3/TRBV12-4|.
CASSLSQGYNQPQHF
TGTGCCAGCAGTTTATCGCAGGGTTATAATCAGCCCCAGCATTTT